This T cell receptor beta chain came from a study of T cells in Graves' hyperthyroidism and ophthalmopathy. Study-level results: Most thyroid-expanded clonotypes above 0.001 were also found in blood.

The CDR3 has 15 amino acids. V dropped 5 bases and J dropped 9 bases, with 23 bases sitting between them. The germline V gene encodes CDR1 SEHNR and CDR2 FQNEAQ (reference sequence). This clonotype was seen a few times. Its target is not known. Authors of the study amplified TCR beta CDR3 regions from RNA transcripts. The TCR CDR3 first-round RT-PCR relied on the HTBI primer set. TCRdb recomputed calls from the multiplex PCR reads with MiXCR, one row per CDR3 protein. The sample lists 600,000 to 850,000 distinct CDR3 sequences, around 20% occurring once. Lactation, pregnancy, other autoimmune disease or uncontrolled infection led to exclusion of patients.

The sample was blood. This chain connects TRBV7-9 to TRBJ2-7; possibly TRBD1 for D (6 bases). The clonotype was recovered from a woman aged 45-65 years with Graves' hyperthyroidism that later progressed to Graves' ophthalmopathy. The chain's CDR3 is CASSLSRGRFSWQYF. The CDR3 DNA follows: TGTGCCAGCAGCCTATCGAGGGGGAGATTCTCGTGGCAGTACTTC.